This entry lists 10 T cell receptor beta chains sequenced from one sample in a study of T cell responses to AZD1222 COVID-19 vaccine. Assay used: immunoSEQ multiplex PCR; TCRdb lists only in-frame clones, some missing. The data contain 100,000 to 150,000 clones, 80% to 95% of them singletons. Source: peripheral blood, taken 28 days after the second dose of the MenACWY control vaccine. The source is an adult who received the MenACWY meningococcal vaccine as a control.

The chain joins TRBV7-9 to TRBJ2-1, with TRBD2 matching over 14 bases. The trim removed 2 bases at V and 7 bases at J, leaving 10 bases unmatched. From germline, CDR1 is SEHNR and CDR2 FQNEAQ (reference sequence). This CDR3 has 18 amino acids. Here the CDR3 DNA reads TGTGCCAGCAGCTTACCCCCGAGACTAGCGGGGGGGCGAAATGAGCAGTTCTTC. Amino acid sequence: CASSLPPRLAGGRNEQFF.

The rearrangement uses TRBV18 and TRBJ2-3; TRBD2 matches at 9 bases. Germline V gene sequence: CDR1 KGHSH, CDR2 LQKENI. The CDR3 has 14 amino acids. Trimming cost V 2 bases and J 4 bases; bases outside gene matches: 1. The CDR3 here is CASSPRLAADTQYF. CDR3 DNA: TGTGCCAGCTCACCAAGACTAGCGGCAGATACGCAGTATTTT.

Here the CDR3 DNA reads TGTGCCAGCAGCTGGGACCCGGGACAGGGGACCTACGAGCAGTACGTC. It yields the protein CASSWDPGQGTYEQYV. The chain has TRBV7-2 and TRBJ2-7, with 10 bases fitting TRBD1. CDR1 is SGHTA and CDR2 is FQGNSA in the germline V gene. The V gene end was trimmed by 4 bases and the J gene end by 2 bases; junction bases not matched to a gene: 8. The CDR3 sequence is 16 residues long.

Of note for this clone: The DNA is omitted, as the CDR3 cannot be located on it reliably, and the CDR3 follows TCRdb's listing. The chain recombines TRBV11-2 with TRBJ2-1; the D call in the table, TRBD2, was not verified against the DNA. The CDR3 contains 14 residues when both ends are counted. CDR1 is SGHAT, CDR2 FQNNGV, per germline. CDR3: CASTSGRTYNEQFF.

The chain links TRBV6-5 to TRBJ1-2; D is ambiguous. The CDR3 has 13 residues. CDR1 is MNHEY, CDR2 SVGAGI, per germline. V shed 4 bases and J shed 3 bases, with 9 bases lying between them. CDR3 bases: TGTGCCAGCAGTTCCAACACTGACTATGGCTACACCTTC. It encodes CASSSNTDYGYTF.

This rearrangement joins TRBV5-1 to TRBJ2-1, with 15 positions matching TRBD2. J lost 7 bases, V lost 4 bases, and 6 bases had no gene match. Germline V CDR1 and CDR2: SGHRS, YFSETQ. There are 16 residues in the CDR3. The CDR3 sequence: CASSTGTSGGWNEQFF. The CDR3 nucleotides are TGCGCCAGCAGCACCGGGACTAGCGGGGGGTGGAATGAGCAGTTCTTC.

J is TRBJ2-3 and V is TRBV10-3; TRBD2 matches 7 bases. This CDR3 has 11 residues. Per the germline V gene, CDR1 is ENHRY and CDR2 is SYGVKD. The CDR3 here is CAGGPADTQYF. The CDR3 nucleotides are TGTGCGGGAGGGCCAGCAGATACGCAGTATTTT.

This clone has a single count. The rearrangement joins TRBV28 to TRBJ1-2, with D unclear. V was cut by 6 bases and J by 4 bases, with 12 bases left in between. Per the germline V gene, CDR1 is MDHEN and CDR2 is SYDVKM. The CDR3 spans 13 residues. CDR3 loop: CASSAEGGYGYTF. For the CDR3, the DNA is TGTGCCAGCAGCGCAGAGGGTGGCTATGGCTACACCTTC.

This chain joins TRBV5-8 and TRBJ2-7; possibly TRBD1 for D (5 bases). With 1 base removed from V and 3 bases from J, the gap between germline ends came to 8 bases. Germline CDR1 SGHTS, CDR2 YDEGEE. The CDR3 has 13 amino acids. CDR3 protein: CASSLSQGYEQYV. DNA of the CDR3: TGTGCCAGCAGCTTGTCCCAGGGCTACGAGCAGTACGTC.

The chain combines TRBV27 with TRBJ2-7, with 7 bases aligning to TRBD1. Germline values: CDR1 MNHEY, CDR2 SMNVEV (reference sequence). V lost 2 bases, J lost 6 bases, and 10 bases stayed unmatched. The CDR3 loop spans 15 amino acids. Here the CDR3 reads CASSLGRQGRGEQYF. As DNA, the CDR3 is TGTGCCAGCAGTTTAGGGCGACAGGGAAGGGGCGAGCAGTACTTC.